The present TCR beta chain was sequenced within a study of blood T cell repertoires in COVID-19. Sequencing was performed with immunoSEQ multiplex PCR; in TCRdb, only in-frame clones are kept and a portion is missing. The data hold roughly 180,000 clones, with 88% observed a single time. Germline V gene data show CDR1 as SNHLY and CDR2 as FYNNEI. V gave up 8 bases and J gave up 10 bases; unmatched junction bases: 16. This CDR3 has 15 residues. The sample taken for sequencing was peripheral blood. This sequence originates from a man in his 70s with active or convalescent COVID-19. The rearrangement links TRBV2 to TRBJ2-1; 8 positions agree with TRBD1. The CDR3 loop reads CASEKDQQGGREQFF. CDR3 nucleotides: TGTGCCAGCGAGAAGGACCAACAGGGGGGTCGGGAGCAGTTCTTC. The variable domain in full, completed from reference TRBV2 and TRBJ2-1, reads EPEVTQTPSHQVTQMGQEVILRCVPISNHLYFYWYRQILGQKVEFLVSFYNNEISEKSEIFDDQFSVERPDGSNFTLKIRSTKLEDSAMYFCASEKDQQGGREQFFGPGTRLTVL.